The rows below give T cell receptor beta chains drawn from one sample of a study of cytomegalovirus exposure and HLA in healthy donors. This table comes from immunoSEQ multiplex PCR, and its TCRdb copy is limited to in-frame clones, with some not included. The sample records some 140,000 clones, approximately 80% being singletons. The sample taken for sequencing was PBMCs. All receptors come from a man aged 25-45 years in good health and CMV-seronegative. The CDR3 runs from the conserved cysteine through the conserved F or W. D genes are given only for firm matches. Clone sizes are given selectively: once, few, many, or a class where the clone is expanded.

size: -
V: TRBV15
J: TRBJ2-3
D: TRBD2
CDR3: CATSTSAGGPPDTQYF
DNA: TGTGCCACCAGCACCTCCGCGGGAGGCCCCCCAGATACGCAGTATTTT

size: few
V: TRBV6-5
J: TRBJ2-7
D: -
CDR3: CASRGTYEQYF
DNA: TGTGCCAGCCGGGGGACGTACGAGCAGTACTTC

size: -
V: TRBV25-1
J: TRBJ1-1
D: -
CDR3: CASSWGLNTEAFF
DNA: TGTGCCAGCAGTTGGGGCTTGAACACTGAAGCTTTCTTT

size: once
V: TRBV5-1
J: TRBJ2-5
D: TRBD1
CDR3: CASSLGGTGKETQYF
DNA: TGCGCCAGCAGCTTGGGTGGGACAGGGAAAGAGACCCAGTACTTC

size: -
V: TRBV5-5
J: TRBJ2-7
D: -
CDR3: CASSLNGYFYEQYF
DNA: TGTGCCAGCAGCTTGAACGGGTACTTCTACGAGCAGTACTTC

size: -
V: TRBV7-8
J: TRBJ2-3
D: TRBD2
CDR3: CASSLRAGGLADTQYF
DNA: TGTGCCAGCAGCTTAAGAGCGGGAGGATTAGCAGATACGCAGTATTTT

size: -
V: TRBV28
J: TRBJ2-7
D: TRBD1
CDR3: CASSYLGQGAYEQYF
DNA: TGTGCCAGCAGTTACCTGGGACAGGGGGCCTACGAGCAGTACTTC

size: few
V: TRBV7-9
J: TRBJ1-1
D: TRBD1
CDR3: CASSLEDREAFF
DNA: TGTGCCAGCAGCTTAGAGGACAGGGAAGCTTTCTTT

size: -
V: TRBV6-1
J: TRBJ2-3
D: TRBD1
CDR3: CASSEYRGDTQYF
DNA: TGTGCCAGCAGTGAATACAGGGGAGATACGCAGTATTTT

size: -
V: TRBV7-8
J: TRBJ2-7
D: TRBD1
CDR3: CASSLAGGTGHSYEQYF
DNA: TGTGCCAGCAGCTTAGCAGGTGGGACAGGGCACTCCTACGAGCAGTACTTC

size: -
V: TRBV27
J: TRBJ2-2
D: TRBD2
CDR3: CASSFSWASGRSNTGELFF
DNA: TGTGCCAGCAGTTTTAGTTGGGCTAGCGGGAGGTCGAACACCGGGGAGCTGTTTTTT

size: -
V: TRBV7-2
J: TRBJ2-2
D: TRBD1
CDR3: CASSSRTGGTGELFF
DNA: TGTGCCAGCAGCTCCCGGACAGGGGGGACCGGGGAGCTGTTTTTT

size: once
V: TRBV13
J: TRBJ1-2
D: -
CDR3: CASSLGRWDYGYTF
DNA: TGTGCCAGCAGCTTAGGGAGGTGGGACTATGGCTACACCTTC

size: -
V: TRBV10-1
J: TRBJ2-3
D: TRBD2
CDR3: CASSDSRLAESTDTQYF
DNA: TGCGCCAGCAGTGATTCCCGACTAGCGGAGAGCACAGATACGCAGTATTTT

size: -
V: TRBV2
J: TRBJ2-7
D: TRBD2
CDR3: CASSYPRLAGVEQYF
DNA: TGTGCCAGCAGTTATCCAAGACTAGCGGGAGTCGAGCAGTACTTC

size: -
V: TRBV18
J: TRBJ1-2
D: -
CDR3: CASSQGNYGYTF
DNA: TGTGCCAGCTCGCAGGGGAACTATGGCTACACCTTC

size: -
V: TRBV7-2
J: TRBJ2-7
D: TRBD2
CDR3: CASTWTSGSVYEQYF
DNA: TGTGCCAGCACCTGGACTAGCGGGAGTGTATACGAGCAGTACTTC

size: -
V: TRBV6-6
J: TRBJ2-7
D: TRBD2
CDR3: CASSLQAGGPYEQYF
DNA: TGTGCCAGCAGTCTACAAGCGGGAGGGCCCTACGAGCAGTACTTC

size: few
V: TRBV7-9
J: TRBJ1-4
D: TRBD1
CDR3: CASSFGTANEKLFF
DNA: TGTGCCAGCAGCTTTGGGACAGCGAATGAAAAACTGTTTTTT